This entry concerns a single TCR beta chain. It has no known antigen specificity. The input lacks base qualities; no much larger clone sits a single base away. CDR1 is given as SGHAT and CDR2 as FQDESV, both from the germline V gene (reference sequence). The CDR3 contains 13 residues, cysteine and phenylalanine counted. Only the CDR3 DNA stays, 39 bases, in frame from base 1. The germline ends are 5 bases apart after V is trimmed by 2 bases and J by 4 bases. The record originates from a study of shared clonotypes between healthy human individuals (dated by TCRdb to 2018 to 2021). General notes on the study: The cohort comprised a couple of women and three men aged 18 to 49 years. Per donor, three plates each were used for CD4 naive and CD4 memory, two for CD8 naive, and one for CD8 memory. Each donor's leukapheresis produced roughly between roughly 0.85 and 10 billion PBMCs. To estimate repertoire size and how much clonotypes are shared between individuals, the study performed deep sequencing of blood TCR repertoires from roughly five healthy adults. Libraries were prepared and TCR repertoires were sequenced by different laboratories using diverse techniques, in order to increase sequencing depth and limit assay-specific biases. General findings and caveats noted by the study authors: Larger estimated clonotype richness was generally found for naive subsets than for memory subsets. Higher generation probabilities were observed for clonotypes shared by all four sorted-subset donors than for non-shared clonotypes. Rarefaction of sorted-subset datasets indicated incomplete sequencing despite the large sequencing depth. Across a few donors, 5% to 6% of naive CD4, 3.5% of naive CD8, about 2% of memory CD4, and 0.4% of memory CD8 clonotypes were shared. Sampling was restricted to blood, and TCR repertoires in tissue are likely to differ from TCR repertoires in blood. Pairwise subsampling indicated that sequencing depth was expected to affect the degree of clonotype sharing among donors. Because the study included only a small number of donors, the genetic and exposure-history diversity represented was limited.

Donors were healthy HIV-negative adults with no recently reported acute infections or vaccinations. All donors were Caucasian adults living in Nashville, Tennessee, USA. CD4+ T cells were enriched through magnetic negative selection, after which naive cells were positively selected on CD45RA and the remaining negative fraction served as the memory subset. Blood was obtained by leukapheresis, after which PBMCs were separated by Ficoll-Histopaque density gradient centrifugation and cryopreserved in liquid nitrogen vapor phase. Purity and quantity of every magnetically sorted T cell population were checked by analytical flow cytometry. From each sorted fraction, genomic DNA was isolated and quantified by UV absorbance on a Nanodrop 2000c. Using the deep immunoSEQ assay, TCR CDR3 regions were amplified from genomic DNA by multiplex PCR. Extracted genomic DNA from each cell subset was distributed evenly across all wells of several immunoSEQ 96-well plates, and each plate was treated as a replicate. For sorted subsets, each replicate PCR was loaded with 150 to 250 ng genomic DNA, equivalent to 30,000 or so T cell genomes. Purified libraries were quantified with a Qubit 3.0 fluorometer, sized on a Bioanalyzer 2100, and re-quantified with the KAPA Library Quantification kit. A separate single-read 150-cycle Illumina NextSeq 550 flow cell was used to sequence each immunoSEQ 96-well plate. For the original study's pipeline: Because only junctional sequences without quality scores were contained in the immunoSEQ output, filtering matching that applied to full-length reads could not be performed. Sequences were annotated with PyIR, a Python wrapper for IgBLAST v1.9, using IMGT germline references to assign V/J genes and CDR3. Reads were filtered out if the reads had weak V/J assignments (E-value above 1e-6), no CDR3, stop codons, out-of-frame junctions, or ambiguous translated residues. V3J clonotypes were defined by identical inferred V gene, J gene, and CDR3 amino acid sequence. The percentage overlap between two repertoires was calculated by dividing the number of shared unique clonotypes by the size of the smaller repertoire. Three approaches were used to assess repertoire richness: RTK rarefaction, the Chao1 estimator, and Recon v2.1 estimates of unobserved clonotypes. For all TCRbeta clonotypes obtained by the gDNA method from a handful of donors, generation probabilities were computed with OLGA. In TCRdb, the immuneACCESS table is reduced to in-frame sequences with V and J assigned. These tables do not hold every clone; where another copy was compared, an unresolved V gene accounts for under half, and the others remain unexplained. V and J calls and clone size are copied from that table; D and trimming were computed from the DNA. For this sample there are more than 2 million clones; roughly 95% appear just once. The ten largest clones add up to over 0.1% of the sample.

The TCR originated in a young man in good health. The rearrangement joined TRBV11-1 to TRBJ2-2, with the D gene too uncertain to name. The sample comprised naive CD4+ T cells sorted from blood. The cell subset or site label here, explained by the study, means: CD45RA+ positively selected. The CDR3 reads as follows: CASSLRRTGELFF. The DNA sequence is TGTGCCAGCAGCTTAAGACGCACCGGGGAGCTGTTTTTT.